This T cell receptor (beta chain) was retrieved from a study of post-analysis software for immune sequencing data. Study-wide results and caveats: With TRBV5-6, TRBV5-1 and TRBV20-1 included, about 5 TRBV segments were more frequent in patients than in controls.

TCR beta cDNA libraries included unique molecular identifiers. With roughly 0.9 to 11 million T cells as the source, about half a million cDNA molecules resulted. TCRdb ran MiXCR on the PCR reads and lists one entry per CDR3 protein. The sample lists more than 500,000 distinct CDR3 sequences, around 31% seen once, with 5% to 6% in the top ten. This clonotype was seen only a few times. Its matching antigen is unknown. J lost 4 bases, V lost 0 bases, and 8 bases had no gene match. The CDR3 covers 17 residues. The germline CDR1 and CDR2 sequences are LNHNV and YYDKDF (reference sequence). The specimen sequenced was blood. J is TRBJ2-3 and V is TRBV15; 9 nucleotides match TRBD1. This TCR came from a girl under 18 with multiple sclerosis. The CDR3 here is CATSRDRTGVTADTQYF. The CDR3 DNA follows: TGTGCCACCAGCAGAGATCGGACAGGGGTAACGGCAGATACGCAGTATTTT.